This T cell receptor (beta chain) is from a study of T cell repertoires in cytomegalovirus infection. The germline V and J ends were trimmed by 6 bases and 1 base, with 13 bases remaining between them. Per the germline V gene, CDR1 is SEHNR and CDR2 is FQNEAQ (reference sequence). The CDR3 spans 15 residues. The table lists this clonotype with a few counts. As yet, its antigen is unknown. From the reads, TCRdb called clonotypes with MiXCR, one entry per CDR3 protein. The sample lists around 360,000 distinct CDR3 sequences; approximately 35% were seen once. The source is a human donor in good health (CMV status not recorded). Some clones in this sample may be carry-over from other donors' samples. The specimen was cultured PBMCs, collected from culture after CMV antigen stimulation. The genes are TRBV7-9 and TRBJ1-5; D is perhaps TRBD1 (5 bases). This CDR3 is CASSQQGGSNQPQHF. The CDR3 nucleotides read TGTGCCAGCAGTCAGCAGGGAGGGAGCAATCAGCCCCAGCATTTT. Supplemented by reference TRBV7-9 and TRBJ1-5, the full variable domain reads DTGVSQNPRHKITKRGQNVTFRCDPISEHNRLYWYRQTLGQGPEFLTYFQNEAQLEKSRLLSDRFSAERPKGSFSTLEIQRTEQGDSAMYLCASSQQGGSNQPQHFGDGTRLSIL.